These 21 T cell receptor beta chains came from one sample sequenced in a study of OX40 agonist ivuxolimab in advanced cancers. Repertoires were generated with immunoSEQ multiplex PCR, while TCRdb's copy carries only in-frame clones and drops some. The sample records about 73,000 clones, around four fifths being singletons. The sample was CD4+ or CD8+ T cells sorted from blood, taken in a trial of the OX40 agonist ivuxolimab. All receptors come from an adult with an advanced solid tumor such as melanoma, head and neck, liver or kidney cancer.

The chain joins TRBV6-5 to TRBJ2-1; no clear D gene. Germline values: CDR1 MNHEY, CDR2 SVGAGI. The CDR3 covers 13 residues. V lost 6 bases, J lost 3 bases, and 9 bases lay in between. The CDR3 is CASRSFLYNEQFF. The CDR3 DNA sequence: TGTGCCAGCAGAAGTTTCCTCTACAATGAGCAGTTCTTC.

This clone has a handful of counts. V usage is TRBV29-1 and J usage is TRBJ1-1, with D uncertain. From germline, CDR1 is SQVTM and CDR2 ANQGSEA. Trimming removed 4 bases from V and 1 base from J, with 10 bases in between. This CDR3 contains 13 residues. The CDR3 sequence is CSVVVPTNTEAFF. CDR3 DNA sequence: TGCAGCGTTGTAGTTCCGACGAACACTGAAGCTTTCTTT.

CDR3 nucleotide sequence: TGTGCCAGCAGACCACTCGGGACTATTGGGACCCAGTACTTC. Amino acids: CASRPLGTIGTQYF. The chain employs TRBV6-5 and TRBJ2-5, with 7 bases matching TRBD2. Germline V lookup: CDR1 MNHEY, CDR2 SVGAGI. The CDR3 covers 14 residues. After removal of 6 bases from V and 7 bases from J, the junction contained 11 bases not matched to a gene.

This chain uses TRBV18 with TRBJ1-4, with D unclear. Trimming removed 6 bases from V and 7 bases from J, with 21 bases in between. Germline loops: CDR1 KGHSH, CDR2 LQKENI. The length of the CDR3 is 16 residues. This CDR3 is CASSYPSGRIGEKLFF. The CDR3 nucleotides read TGTGCCAGCTCGTACCCCTCGGGAAGGATCGGTGAAAAACTGTTTTTT.

The V and J genes are TRBV5-1 and TRBJ1-2; D perhaps matches TRBD1 (6 bases). V was clipped by 4 bases and J by 3 bases, with 16 bases between them. The CDR3 is made up of 15 amino acids. The germline V gene encodes CDR1 SGHRS and CDR2 YFSETQ. This chain's CDR3 is CASSLLQGGDYGYTF. The CDR3 DNA reads as TGCGCCAGCAGCCTACTACAGGGAGGGGACTATGGCTACACCTTC.

The chain joins TRBV7-8 to TRBJ2-2; D is unclear. This CDR3 has 14 amino acids. CDR1 and CDR2 (germline): SGHVS, FQNEAQ. V was shortened by 9 bases and J by 3 bases, with 14 bases between the two germline ends. CDR3 nucleotides: TGTGCCAGTACCACGGGTTCTCACACCGGGGAGCTGTTTTTT. Translation gives CASTTGSHTGELFF.

The chain joins TRBV9 to TRBJ2-1; 8 bases match TRBD1. CDR1 is SGDLS, CDR2 YYNGEE, per germline. The length of the CDR3 is 15 residues. The V gene end was trimmed by 1 base and the J gene end by 4 bases; junction bases not matched to a gene: 4. The CDR3 coding sequence is TGTGCCAGCAGCGTACAGGACAGGGAATACAATGAGCAGTTCTTC. This encodes CASSVQDREYNEQFF.

The chain combines TRBV11-2 with TRBJ2-7, with TRBD2 identical over 8 bases. In germline, CDR1 is SGHAT, CDR2 FQNNGV. The CDR3 consists of 15 residues. Trimming cost V 3 bases and J 0 bases; bases outside gene matches: 4. For the CDR3, the DNA is TGTGCCAGCAGCTTCTCGACTAGCGCCTCCTACGAGCAGTACTTC. Amino acid sequence: CASSFSTSASYEQYF. Using reference TRBV11-2 and TRBJ2-7 for the parts outside the CDR3, the full variable domain is EAGVAQSPRYKIIEKRQSVAFWCNPISGHATLYWYQQILGQGPKLLIQFQNNGVVDDSQLPKDRFSAERLKGVDSTLKIQPAKLEDSAVYLCASSFSTSASYEQYFGPGTRLTVT.

The genes are TRBV5-4 and TRBJ2-5; D is ambiguous. Germline V gives CDR1 SGHNT, CDR2 YYREEE (reference sequence). The CDR3 is 13 residues long. Trimming took off 4 bases at V and 5 bases at J, with 12 bases between the two ends. The CDR3 DNA follows: TGTGCCAGCAGCCAAGGGTACTCGGAGACCCAGTACTTC. It is translated as CASSQGYSETQYF.

The chain joins TRBV7-2 to TRBJ2-3, with a tentative D call TRBD2 (7 bases). The CDR3 consists of 13 residues. V dropped 5 bases and J dropped 4 bases, with 10 bases sitting between them. The germline gives CDR1 SGHTA, CDR2 FQGNSA. For the CDR3, the DNA is TGTGCCAGCAGCCGGGGGGCCGCAGATACGCAGTATTTT. Translating gives CASSRGAADTQYF.

V gene TRBV9 combines with J gene TRBJ1-2; 9 bases agree with TRBD1. This CDR3 is 16 amino acids long. The V gene's germline CDR1 is SGDLS and CDR2 YYNGEE. V gave up 4 bases and J gave up 7 bases; unmatched junction bases: 14. The CDR3: CASSPRTGQGYGGYTF. The CDR3 bases are TGTGCCAGCAGCCCAAGGACGGGACAGGGCTATGGTGGCTACACCTTC.

This rearrangement joins TRBV6-5 to TRBJ1-5; no reliable D call. V was pared by 2 bases and J by 2 bases, with 10 bases between. In germline, CDR1 is MNHEY, CDR2 SVGAGI. This CDR3 comprises 15 residues. DNA of the CDR3: TGTGCCAGCAGTTACGCCAGTACCGGCAATCAGCCCCAGCATTTT. Protein product: CASSYASTGNQPQHF.

The rearrangement uses TRBV7-6 and TRBJ2-5; D unclear. CDR3 length: 13 amino acids. CDR1 and CDR2 (germline): SGHVS, FNYEAQ. With 0 bases removed from V and 5 bases from J, the gap between germline ends came to 7 bases. This chain's CDR3 is CASSLASRETQYF. Written as DNA, the CDR3 is TGTGCCAGCAGCTTAGCGTCGAGGGAGACCCAGTACTTC.

V and J are TRBV19 and TRBJ1-1; 7 bases fit TRBD1. This CDR3 spans 13 amino acids. V shed 4 bases, J shed 5 bases, and the junction held 4 bases outside the gene matches. Germline V gene data show CDR1 as LNHDA and CDR2 as SQIVND (reference sequence). In nucleotides, the CDR3 is TGTGCCAGTAGTAAACAGGGGATGACTGAAGCTTTCTTT. It specifies CASSKQGMTEAFF.

V is TRBV11-2 and J is TRBJ2-1; 7 positions agree with TRBD2. CDR3 length equals 14 residues. Germline V gene data show CDR1 as SGHAT and CDR2 as FQNNGV. Unmatched junction bases numbered 8, after V lost 7 bases and J lost 5 bases. As DNA, the CDR3 is TGTGCCAGCACCCTAGCGGCTTGGGACAATGAGCAGTTCTTC. Translation gives CASTLAAWDNEQFF.

The CDR3 reads CALSPQQGLRNEKLFF. In DNA, the CDR3 is TGTGCCTTATCCCCCCAGCAGGGTTTACGGAATGAAAAACTGTTTTTT. The chain combines TRBV30 with TRBJ1-4; tentatively, D is TRBD1 (5 bases). This CDR3 contains 16 residues. Germline CDR1 and CDR2: GTSNPN and SVGIG (reference sequence). With 7 bases removed from V and 5 bases from J, the gap between germline ends came to 23 bases.

The chain uses TRBV29-1 and TRBJ1-2; D not certain. In germline, CDR1 is SQVTM, CDR2 ANQGSEA. V lost 5 bases and J lost 4, with 8 bases in between. The CDR3 totals 11 residues. The DNA of the CDR3 is TGCAGCGTTCCCAGACCCTATGGCTACACCTTC. Residues: CSVPRPYGYTF.

J is TRBJ2-3 and V is TRBV6-6; 7 positions match TRBD2. The ends lost 7 bases at V and 0 bases at J; junction bases unmatched: 7. CDR3 size: 15 residues. Germline CDR1 and CDR2: MNHNY and SVGAGI (reference sequence). The CDR3 loop is CASTPASGSTDTQYF. The CDR3 coding sequence is TGTGCCAGCACCCCCGCTAGCGGCAGCACAGATACGCAGTATTTT.

The chain joins TRBV5-6 to TRBJ1-5, with D perhaps TRBD1 (6 bases). V dropped 6 bases and J dropped 9 bases, with 19 bases sitting between them. CDR1 SGHDT and CDR2 YYEEEE come from the germline V gene. The CDR3 is made up of 14 amino acids. The CDR3 loop is CASNPTRGKGPQHF. CDR3 sequence (DNA): TGTGCCAGCAACCCTACCAGGGGAAAAGGGCCCCAGCATTTT.

This clone has more than one count but fewer than ten. The chain employs TRBV20-1 and TRBJ1-1, with no clear D. The germline V gene has CDR1 DFQATT and CDR2 SNEGSKA (reference sequence). CDR3 length: 10 amino acids. The V end was cut by 7 bases, the J end by 5 bases, with 8 bases between. The CDR3 DNA follows: TGCAGTGTCCTTAGAACTGAAGCTTTCTTT. The encoded protein is CSVLRTEAFF.

The CDR3, as DNA: TGCAGCGCCGAGCAGGGAGGAAGCGAAAAACTGTTTTTT. As protein: CSAEQGGSEKLFF. This rearrangement joins TRBV29-1 to TRBJ1-4; possibly TRBD1 for D (5 bases). V was clipped by 7 bases and J by 8 bases, with 17 bases between them. Germline V gene lookup returns CDR1 SQVTM and CDR2 ANQGSEA. CDR3 length: 13 amino acids.